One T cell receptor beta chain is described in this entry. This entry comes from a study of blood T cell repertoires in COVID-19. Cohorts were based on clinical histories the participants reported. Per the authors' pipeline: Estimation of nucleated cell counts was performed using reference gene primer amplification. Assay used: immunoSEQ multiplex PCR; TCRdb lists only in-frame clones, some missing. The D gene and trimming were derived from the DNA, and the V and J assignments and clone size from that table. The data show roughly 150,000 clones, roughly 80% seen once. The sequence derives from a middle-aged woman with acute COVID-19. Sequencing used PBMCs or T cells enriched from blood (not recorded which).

In DNA form, the CDR3 reads TGTGCCAGCTCAACACAGGGGGCAACTAATGAAAAACTGTTTTTT. This gives the protein CASSTQGATNEKLFF. The rearrangement links TRBV18 to TRBJ1-4; 8 bases match TRBD1. CDR1 and CDR2 from the germline V gene are KGHSH and LQKENI. The ends lost 5 bases at V and 0 bases at J; junction bases unmatched: 2. CDR3 length: 15 residues.